What follows are 21 T cell receptor beta chains derived from one specimen sequenced in a study of T cells after yellow fever vaccination. In TCRdb, the 5' RACE reads were re-called with MiXCR into one record per CDR3 protein. The table shows a few hundred thousand distinct CDR3 sequences, with 4% occurring only once. The specimen was PBMCs, collected 5 days after the yellow fever booster vaccination. Receptors originate from a man aged 18-30 years who received the YFV17D yellow fever vaccine.

There are a few counts of this clonotype. This chain joins TRBV29-1 and TRBJ2-5; D may be TRBD1 (5 bases). V was clipped by 7 bases and J by 1 base, with 10 bases between them. The CDR3 sequence is 12 residues long. The V gene's germline CDR1 is SQVTM and CDR2 ANQGSEA. CDR3 bases: TGCAGCGGGGGCCAGATCCAAGAGACCCAGTACTTC. It codes for CSGGQIQETQYF.

This clonotype was recorded at least ten times. V is TRBV5-1 and J is TRBJ2-1, with 13 positions matching TRBD2. The CDR3 sequence is 19 residues long. V lost 0 bases, J lost 10 bases, and 16 bases stayed unmatched. Germline-derived CDR1 and CDR2 are SGHRS and YFSETQ. The CDR3: CASSLASDTRLAGGPEQFF. The CDR3, as DNA: TGCGCCAGCAGCTTGGCCTCGGACACGAGACTAGCGGGGGGACCCGAGCAGTTCTTC.

This clonotype has a handful of counts. The genes are TRBV3-1 and TRBJ2-7; no clear D gene. CDR1 and CDR2 (germline): LGHDT, YNNKEL (reference sequence). Trimming took off 4 bases at V and 6 bases at J, with 13 bases between the two ends. This CDR3 region has 13 residues. CDR3 amino acids: CASSLEPAAEQYV. In DNA form, the CDR3 reads TGTGCCAGCAGCCTGGAACCTGCAGCCGAGCAGTACGTC.

This clonotype was counted many times. This chain joins TRBV7-2 and TRBJ2-7; 9 nucleotides line up with TRBD1. Germline values: CDR1 SGHTA, CDR2 FQGNSA. This CDR3 comprises 15 residues. Trimming at V came to 4 bases and at J to 4 bases, leaving 8 bases not matched to a gene. The DNA of the CDR3 is TGTGCCAGCAGCTCACAGGGGGCTATGACTTACGAGCAGTACTTC. Translating gives CASSSQGAMTYEQYF.

This clonotype was observed a few times. The chain has TRBV20-1 and TRBJ2-6; D ambiguous. The V gene lost 6 bases and the J gene lost 4 bases, with 7 bases spanning the gap. The CDR3 contains 12 residues. Germline lookup yields CDR1 DFQATT and CDR2 SNEGSKA (reference sequence). The CDR3 sequence is CSAEKGANVLTF. CDR3 DNA: TGCAGTGCCGAAAAAGGGGCCAACGTCCTGACTTTC.

This clonotype was found many times. The gene calls are TRBV5-1 and TRBJ1-6, with D tentatively TRBD1 (5 bases). The CDR3 consists of 17 residues. The V gene's germline CDR1 is SGHRS and CDR2 YFSETQ. Trimming shortened V by 3 bases and J by 7 bases, and 20 bases separated the two germline ends. CDR3 in DNA: TGCGCCAGCAGCTGGACACCCGACCCGATCCCCAATTCACCCCTCCACTTT. Translating it yields CASSWTPDPIPNSPLHF.

This clonotype was picked up a small number of times. The chain recombines TRBV12-5 with TRBJ2-1; 11 nucleotides agree with TRBD2. V trimming: 1 base; J trimming: 12 bases; junction bases outside the gene matches: 8. Germline values: CDR1 LGHNT, CDR2 FRNRAP. There are 15 residues in the CDR3. The CDR3 spells CASGLGSSGGRGQFF. As DNA, the CDR3 is TGTGCTAGTGGTTTGGGCTCTAGCGGGGGGCGGGGGCAGTTCTTC.

The V gene is TRBV2, the J gene TRBJ1-1; D gene uncertain. The CDR3 is 12 residues long. Trimming took off 11 bases at V and 10 bases at J, with 20 bases between the two ends. Germline V gene sequence: CDR1 SNHLY, CDR2 FYNNEI. The CDR3 loop reads CASIRAMPGAFF. The DNA for the CDR3 is TGTGCCTCGATCCGAGCGATGCCAGGAGCTTTCTTT.

This chain links TRBV5-4 with TRBJ1-2; no definite D call. The germline CDR1 and CDR2 sequences are SGHNT and YYREEE (reference sequence). CDR3 length: 15 residues. V was pared by 0 bases and J by 4 bases, with 13 bases between. As DNA, the CDR3 is TGTGCCAGCAGCTTGGGTGGCAGTTCCGTCTATGGCTACACCTTC. This encodes CASSLGGSSVYGYTF.

The genes are TRBV13 and TRBJ2-5; TRBD2 might be the D (6 bases). With 1 base removed from V and 1 base from J, the gap between germline ends came to 10 bases. Per the germline V gene, CDR1 is PRHDT and CDR2 is FYEKMQ (reference sequence). The CDR3 length is 15 residues. CDR3 in DNA: TGTGCCAGCAGCTTAGCGGGGGTAACCCAAGAGACCCAGTACTTC. It codes for CASSLAGVTQETQYF.

The rearrangement joins TRBV6-2 or TRBV6-3 to TRBJ2-1, with D unclear. The CDR3 length is 12 residues. V gave up 2 bases and J gave up 10 bases, with 9 bases separating them. CDR1 MNHEY and CDR2 SVGEGT come from the germline V gene. In nucleotides, the CDR3 is TGTGCCAGCAGTTACGAAGTCTCCGAGCAGTTCTTC. Its translation: CASSYEVSEQFF.

The chain recombines TRBV7-2 with TRBJ2-2; 7 nucleotides line up with TRBD2. V trimming: 5 bases; J trimming: 2 bases; junction bases outside the gene matches: 14. The length of the CDR3 is 18 residues. Germline values: CDR1 SGHTA, CDR2 FQGNSA. The CDR3 sequence: CASSLQVGGGANTGELFF. CDR3 nucleotide sequence: TGTGCCAGCAGCCTTCAGGTCGGCGGGGGAGCAAACACCGGGGAGCTGTTTTTT.

This clonotype was detected a few times. The DNA for the CDR3 is TGTGCCAGCAGCGAAATCGTAACAGGGGCTGGGACCGGGGAGCTGTTTTTT. Its protein is CASSEIVTGAGTGELFF. This chain uses TRBV27 with TRBJ2-2; the match to TRBD1 covers 7 bases. This CDR3 contains 17 residues. The germline V gene has CDR1 MNHEY and CDR2 SMNVEV (reference sequence). Germline trimming cut 6 bases from V and 5 bases from J; bases unmatched to any gene: 15.

In its sample, this clonotype was seen a few times. The chain is built from TRBV7-2 and TRBJ2-1; 12 bases fit TRBD2. The CDR3 has 18 residues. The V and J ends lost 6 bases and 3 bases, in that order; junction bases with no gene match: 12. Germline-derived CDR1 and CDR2 are SGHTA and FQGNSA. CDR3 residues: CASRKWTSGESIYNEQFF. CDR3 DNA sequence: TGTGCCAGCAGAAAATGGACTAGCGGGGAATCTATCTACAATGAGCAGTTCTTC.

The sample holds a few counts of this clonotype. V and J are TRBV20-1 and TRBJ1-1; D remains unclear. V lost 2 bases to trimming and J lost 5 bases, with 12 bases between them. CDR3 length equals 13 residues. Germline CDR1 DFQATT, CDR2 SNEGSKA (reference sequence). The CDR3 DNA reads as TGCAGTGCTAGAACGAACATTGGAACTGAAGCTTTCTTT. Protein product: CSARTNIGTEAFF.

This clonotype was counted a few times. CDR3 nucleotides: TGTGCCAGCAGCTTAGTTGGTCGTCTGGATACGCAGTATTTT. As protein: CASSLVGRLDTQYF. The rearrangement joins TRBV11-1 to TRBJ2-3; unclear D gene. The CDR3 contains 14 residues. Germline V lookup: CDR1 SGHAT, CDR2 FQDESV (reference sequence). Deletions cut 1 base from V and 6 bases from J, with 11 bases between.

This clonotype was detected only a few times. The chain combines TRBV11-2 with TRBJ2-5; TRBD2 might be the D (6 bases). The ends were cut back, 1 base at V and 9 bases at J, with 24 bases in the middle. The CDR3 spans 17 residues. Germline assignment: CDR1 SGHAT and CDR2 FQNNGV. CDR3 nucleotide sequence: TGTGCCAGCAGCTTAGGGTGGGCGGGGACCCCGGCTAGGGCCCAGTACTTC. Translation gives CASSLGWAGTPARAQYF.

The sample holds a few counts of this clonotype. The chain employs TRBV5-6 and TRBJ2-7; D remains unclear. The CDR3 contains 14 residues. The germline CDR1 and CDR2 sequences are SGHDT and YYEEEE. V lost 2 bases and J 2 bases, leaving 11 bases between the germline ends. Here the CDR3 reads CASSFGSQTYEQYF. CDR3 sequence (DNA): TGTGCCAGCAGCTTTGGTAGTCAGACCTACGAGCAGTACTTC.

This clonotype was seen more than once but under ten times. The chain joins TRBV10-2 to TRBJ2-3; possibly TRBD1 or TRBD2 for D (5 bases each). Trimming removed 1 base from V and 6 bases from J, with 8 bases in between. The length of the CDR3 is 13 residues. Germline assignment: CDR1 WSHSY and CDR2 SAAADI. CDR3 sequence (DNA): TGCGCCAGCAGTGAGTGGGGACGCGATACGCAGTATTTT. It specifies CASSEWGRDTQYF.

Only a few counts were recorded for this clonotype. The chain carries TRBV28 and TRBJ1-4; D is undetermined. The CDR3 has 13 residues. Germline V gene sequence: CDR1 MDHEN, CDR2 SYDVKM. Trimming cost V 7 bases and J 6 bases, with 12 bases left between them. This CDR3 is CASTPGSYEKLFF. The CDR3 coding sequence is TGTGCCAGCACCCCGGGATCCTATGAAAAACTGTTTTTT.

The CDR3 loop is CASSQGQGASYEQFF. The CDR3, as DNA: TGCGCCAGCAGCCAAGGACAGGGGGCCAGCTACGAGCAGTTCTTC. This chain joins TRBV4-3 and TRBJ2-7, with TRBD1 identical over 10 bases. The DNA end favors TRBJ2-1, so the J call may be wrong. This CDR3 is built from 15 residues. Germline V gene sequence: CDR1 LGHNA, CDR2 YSLEER.